Below are 14 T cell receptor beta chains sequenced from a single sample in a study of blood T cell repertoires in COVID-19. The method was immunoSEQ multiplex PCR; TCRdb's version includes in-frame clones alone and lacks a portion of them. The data contain roughly 290,000 clones, 80% to 90% of them singletons. Sequencing was carried out using PBMCs or T cells enriched from blood (not recorded which). Every receptor here comes from a man aged 25 to 45 who had recovered from COVID-19.

This chain uses TRBV12-3 or TRBV12-4 with TRBJ1-5; D is unclear. This CDR3 has 13 residues. V was pared by 4 bases and J by 5 bases, with 9 bases between. The CDR3 DNA reads as TGTGCCAGCAGTTCCCTACTTCATCAGCCCCAGCATTTT. Residues: CASSSLLHQPQHF.

The chain joins TRBV2 to TRBJ2-1, with 7 positions matching TRBD1. The CDR3 consists of 14 residues. The germline CDR1 and CDR2 sequences are SNHLY and FYNNEI. The trim removed 6 bases at V and 8 bases at J, leaving 10 bases unmatched. CDR3 nucleotides: TGTGCCAGCAGACTCCAAACAGGGGCCGATGAGCAGTTCTTC. It specifies CASRLQTGADEQFF.

CDR3 amino acids: CASSPTGPGNTIYF. DNA for the CDR3: TGCGCCAGCAGCCCGACAGGGCCAGGAAACACCATATATTTT. The genes are TRBV4-3 and TRBJ1-3; 7 bases match TRBD1. V shed 4 bases and J 4 bases; nucleotides not matched to a gene: 4. The CDR3 extends over 14 amino acids. Germline V gives CDR1 LGHNA, CDR2 YSLEER.

The chain links TRBV9 to TRBJ1-2; 7 positions agree with TRBD1. There are 16 residues in the CDR3. J gave up 2 bases and V 0 bases, and 7 bases lay outside the gene matches. From germline, CDR1 is SGDLS and CDR2 YYNGEE. For the CDR3, the DNA is TGTGCCAGCAGCGTAGCTGGAGAGGGGGCGAACTATGGCTACACCTTC. Residues: CASSVAGEGANYGYTF.

This chain joins TRBV29-1 and TRBJ2-3; 11 bases are a match to TRBD2. CDR3 length: 14 amino acids. Germline V gene lookup returns CDR1 SQVTM and CDR2 ANQGSEA. CDR3 bases: TGCAGTTTAGCGGGGGGGCTAAGGACAGATACGCAGTATTTT. It translates to CSLAGGLRTDTQYF.

The genes are TRBV9 and TRBJ1-2, with 9 bases that match TRBD1. The ends lost 6 bases at V and 2 bases at J; junction bases unmatched: 5. CDR3 length: 14 residues. The germline V gene has CDR1 SGDLS and CDR2 YYNGEE. CDR3: CASNPGQGNYGYTF. The CDR3 DNA follows: TGTGCCAGCAACCCGGGACAGGGAAACTATGGCTACACCTTC.

To note about this clone: At the DNA level, this CDR3 is encoded by other sequences in the same sample as well. CDR3 bases: TGCGCCAGCAGCTCGGGACAGGGAGCTGAAAAACTGTTTTTT. Its protein is CASSSGQGAEKLFF. The rearrangement uses TRBV5-1 and TRBJ1-4; 9 bases map to TRBD1. Germline CDR1 and CDR2: SGHRS and YFSETQ. The CDR3 has 14 amino acids. The V segment lost 3 bases and the J segment 7 bases; nucleotides outside the gene matches: 4.

The V gene is TRBV2, the J gene TRBJ2-7, with 9 bases lining up with TRBD1. In germline, CDR1 is SNHLY, CDR2 FYNNEI. The CDR3 covers 16 residues. The junction had 14 bases not matched to a gene; V was cut back by 6 bases and J by 5 bases. CDR3 sequence reads: CASRSDRGQIIDEQYF. For the CDR3, the DNA is TGTGCCAGCAGGTCGGACAGGGGACAAATAATTGACGAGCAGTACTTC.

Only one count was recorded for this clone. The rearrangement joins TRBV10-3 to TRBJ1-2, with 7 bases identical to TRBD1. Trimming removed 4 bases from V and 4 bases from J; junction bases left unmatched: 9. Germline V gives CDR1 ENHRY, CDR2 SYGVKD. The CDR3 is 15 amino acids. The CDR3 spells CAISGGQRESYGYTF. CDR3 DNA sequence: TGTGCCATCAGTGGGGGACAGAGGGAGAGCTATGGCTACACCTTC.

CDR3 nucleotide sequence: TGTGCCAGCAGTTACCTGGGGCGTGAAACTGAAGCTTTCTTT. It codes for CASSYLGRETEAFF. The rearrangement joins TRBV6-5 to TRBJ1-1, with a tentative D call TRBD1 (5 bases). The CDR3 extends over 14 amino acids. V lost 2 bases and J lost 5, with 12 bases in between. CDR1 and CDR2 (germline): MNHEY, SVGAGI.

This rearrangement joins TRBV19 to TRBJ2-2, with 7 bases that match TRBD1. Germline CDR1 is LNHDA and CDR2 is SQIVND (reference sequence). The V gene end was trimmed by 5 bases and the J gene end by 0 bases; junction bases not matched to a gene: 3. The CDR3 has 15 residues. The CDR3: CASSLGQANTGELFF. The CDR3 DNA reads TGTGCCAGTAGTTTAGGACAGGCGAACACCGGGGAGCTGTTTTTT.

The rearrangement uses TRBV11-2 and TRBJ1-2; 8 bases map to TRBD1. The CDR3 has 13 amino acids. From germline, CDR1 is SGHAT and CDR2 FQNNGV. Losses at the gene ends were 4 bases for V and 8 bases for J; bases not matched to a gene: 6. This CDR3 is CASSYMDRAGYTF. The CDR3 DNA is TGTGCCAGCAGCTACATGGACAGGGCCGGCTACACCTTC.

In this sample, this clone turned up once. This chain connects TRBV11-2 to TRBJ2-5; D is possibly TRBD1 (5 bases). Germline values: CDR1 SGHAT, CDR2 FQNNGV. CDR3 size: 15 residues. V lost 2 bases and J 1 base, leaving 11 bases between the germline ends. The CDR3 protein is CASSLLSTAQETQYF. CDR3 in DNA: TGTGCCAGCAGCTTATTGTCGACAGCCCAAGAGACCCAGTACTTC.

This clone was detected only a few times. V is TRBV30 and J is TRBJ1-3; D call uncertain. The CDR3 loop spans 13 amino acids. Germline V gene sequence: CDR1 GTSNPN, CDR2 SVGIG (reference sequence). V was pared by 4 bases and J by 0 bases, with 7 bases between. CDR3 residues: CAWTRDSGNTIYF. Here the CDR3 DNA reads TGTGCCTGGACCCGGGACTCTGGAAACACCATATATTTT. Together with reference TRBV30 and TRBJ1-3, the CDR3 gives the full variable domain: SQTIHQWPATLVQPVGSPLSLECTVEGTSNPNLYWYRQAAGRGLQLLFYSVGIGQISSEVPQNLSASRPQDRQFILSSKKLLLSDSGFYLCAWTRDSGNTIYFGEGSWLTVV.